The 5 T cell receptor beta chains below come from one sample, sequenced in a study of blood T cell repertoires in COVID-19. Libraries were prepared by immunoSEQ multiplex PCR; TCRdb keeps only in-frame clonotypes and omits some of them. The sample includes over 55,000 clones, roughly 80% of them seen just once. The specimen was peripheral blood. These receptors were taken from a woman aged 55 to 70 with acute or convalescent COVID-19.

CDR3 sequence: CASSQRVVLAAGNTIYF. In DNA, the CDR3 is TGCGCCAGCAGTCAAAGAGTCGTCTTAGCGGCTGGAAACACCATATATTTT. V gene TRBV23-1 combines with J gene TRBJ1-3, with D unclear. TRBV23-1 is treated as an ORF (open reading frame) with a function not yet certain. V shed 2 bases and J shed 2 bases, with 16 bases lying between them. The CDR3 loop spans 17 amino acids.

The rearrangement uses TRBV5-1 and TRBJ2-2; TRBD1 matches at 10 bases. The germline V gene has CDR1 SGHRS and CDR2 YFSETQ. V lost 0 bases and J lost 2; bases outside the gene matches: 4. CDR3 length equals 17 residues. The CDR3 protein is CASSLGDRGVNTGELFF. CDR3 coding DNA: TGCGCCAGCAGCTTGGGGGACAGGGGAGTTAACACCGGGGAGCTGTTTTTT.

This clone was found a few times. The chain has TRBV6-2 or TRBV6-3 and TRBJ2-3, with D unresolved. Trimming left V 4 bases short and J 2 bases short, with 16 bases between. Germline lookup yields CDR1 MNHEY and CDR2 SVGEGT. The CDR3 is 16 residues long. The CDR3 coding sequence is TGTGCCAGCAGTTCCCCTTCTCACACCCTCACAGATACGCAGTATTTT. It translates to CASSSPSHTLTDTQYF.

This clone showed up just a few times. V usage is TRBV6-5 and J usage is TRBJ2-6; D is uncertain. Germline V gene lookup returns CDR1 MNHEY and CDR2 SVGAGI. The CDR3 covers 16 residues. Deletions cut 3 bases from V and 3 bases from J, with 12 bases between. The DNA for the CDR3 is TGTGCCAGCAGTTATAGTGCTCTCTATGGGGCCAACGTCCTGACTTTC. Amino acids: CASSYSALYGANVLTF.

This chain connects TRBV7-2 to TRBJ1-1; D may be TRBD1 (6 bases). CDR3 size: 13 residues. Trimming took 5 bases from V and 5 from J, leaving 12 bases between them. The germline CDR1 and CDR2 sequences are SGHTA and FQGNSA. CDR3 coding DNA: TGTGCCAGCAGCCAGACAAGGGGGACTGAAGCTTTCTTT. It codes for CASSQTRGTEAFF.